This TCR beta chain was captured in a study of cytomegalovirus exposure and HLA in healthy donors. Study-level results: Per a prior analysis, the majority of TCR beta V segments were productive roughly 90% or roughly 30% of the time. Researchers catalogued around 150 TCR beta chains as cytomegalovirus-associated. Across donors, presence/absence analyses took sequencing depth to be roughly uniform.

Per the germline V gene, CDR1 is SGDLS and CDR2 is YYNGEE. V lost 6 bases, J lost 1 base, and 22 bases lay in between. This CDR3 contains 17 residues. Donors showed nominal health when sampled, although they likely had unrecorded immune exposures. Comment on this clone: As yet, its antigen is unknown.

This PCR relied on a set of 60 Vbeta primers and 13 Jbeta primers. Produced via immunoSEQ multiplex PCR; TCRdb's table is partial and in-frame only. This table has under 200,000 clones, approximately 83% appearing once. The source of this sequence is a man younger than 30 in good health and CMV-seropositive. Sequenced: PBMCs. J is TRBJ1-1 and V is TRBV9, with D unresolved. As DNA, the CDR3 is TGTGCCAGCAAGCCCCTGGCCCCGCCGATAGCGAACACTGAAGCTTTCTTT. This codes for CASKPLAPPIANTEAFF.